This TCR beta chain was captured by sequencing in a study of blood T cell repertoires in COVID-19. Study background: PBMCs, B-cell-depleted T cells, or T cells provided the cDNA or gDNA that made up the material.

Germline assignment: CDR1 SGHTA and CDR2 FQGNSA. The V end lost 3 bases, the J end lost 2 bases, and 13 bases lay between the germline ends. This CDR3 is 15 amino acids long. Clones were sequenced by immunoSEQ multiplex PCR, and TCRdb holds only the in-frame ones, with some missing. This table holds around 250,000 clones, 70% to 85% found once. This clone was seen a few times. Sequencing was carried out using peripheral blood. This rearrangement joins TRBV7-2 to TRBJ1-1; D is unclear. The clonotype comes from a woman older than 75 with acute or convalescent COVID-19. CDR3 DNA: TGTGCCAGCAGCTTTTTCTACTCCCCTAACACTGAAGCTTTCTTT. Encoded protein: CASSFFYSPNTEAFF.